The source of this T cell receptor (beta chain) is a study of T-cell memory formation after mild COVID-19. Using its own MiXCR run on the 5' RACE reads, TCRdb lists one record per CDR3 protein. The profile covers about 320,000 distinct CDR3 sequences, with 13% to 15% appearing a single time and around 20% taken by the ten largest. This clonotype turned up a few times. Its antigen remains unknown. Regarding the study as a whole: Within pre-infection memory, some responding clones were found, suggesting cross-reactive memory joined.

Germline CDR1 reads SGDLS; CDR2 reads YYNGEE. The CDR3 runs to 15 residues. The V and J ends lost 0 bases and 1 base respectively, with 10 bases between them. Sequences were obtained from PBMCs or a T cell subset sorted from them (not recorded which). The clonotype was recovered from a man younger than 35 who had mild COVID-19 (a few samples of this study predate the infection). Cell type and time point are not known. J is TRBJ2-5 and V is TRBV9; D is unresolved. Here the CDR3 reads CASSVEPAPQETQYF. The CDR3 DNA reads TGTGCCAGCAGCGTAGAACCAGCGCCCCAAGAGACCCAGTACTTC.